This TCR beta chain was found in a study of T cell responses to AZD1222 COVID-19 vaccine. With regard to this clone: Its antigen is still unknown.

Notes on the study in general: Just five to seven people given AZD1222 tested seropositive at baseline. CD4 TCRs associated with vaccination spanned spike, dominating at 160-218 and 743-854. The sample set comprised mostly white British donors with more females, and clonal diversity was possibly underestimated. Spike-specific TCRs gained breadth and depth after people received two AZD1222 doses.

Here immunoSEQ multiplex PCR was the method, and the copy in TCRdb shows in-frame clones only, minus some. The sample consists of about 56,000 clones, 70% to 80% of them appearing once. In germline, CDR1 is SGHVS, CDR2 FQNEAQ. V shed 3 bases and J 7 bases; nucleotides not matched to a gene: 7. The CDR3 has 15 residues. The source was peripheral blood, collected 28 days after the second AZD1222 dose. V usage is TRBV7-8 and J usage is TRBJ2-1, with 9 nucleotides matching TRBD1. The source of this sequence is an adult who received the AZD1222 COVID-19 vaccine. The CDR3: CASSFPGTGRNEQFF. The CDR3 DNA is TGTGCCAGCAGCTTCCCCGGGACAGGGAGGAATGAGCAGTTCTTC.